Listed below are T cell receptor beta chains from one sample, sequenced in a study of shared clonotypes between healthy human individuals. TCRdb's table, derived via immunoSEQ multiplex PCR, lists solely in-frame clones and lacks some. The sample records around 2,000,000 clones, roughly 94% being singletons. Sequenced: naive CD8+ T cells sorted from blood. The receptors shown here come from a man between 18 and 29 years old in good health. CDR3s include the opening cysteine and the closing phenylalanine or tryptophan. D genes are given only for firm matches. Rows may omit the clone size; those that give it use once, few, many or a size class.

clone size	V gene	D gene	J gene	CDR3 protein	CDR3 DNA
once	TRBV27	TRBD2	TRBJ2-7	CASRTSGALSSYEQYF	TGTGCCAGTAGGACTAGCGGGGCTTTAAGCTCCTACGAGCAGTACTTC
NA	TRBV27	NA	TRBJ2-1	CASSFGSIWDEQFF	TGTGCCAGCAGTTTCGGGTCCATTTGGGATGAGCAGTTCTTC
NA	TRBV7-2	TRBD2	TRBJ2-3	CASSFIPGGGGTDTQYF	TGTGCCAGCAGCTTTATCCCGGGCGGGGGGGGCACAGATACGCAGTATTTT
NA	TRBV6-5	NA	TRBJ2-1	CASSYRGYNEQFF	TGTGCCAGCAGTTACAGGGGGTACAATGAGCAGTTCTTC
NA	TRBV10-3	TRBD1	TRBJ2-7	CAISDIGGGLSFSYEQYF	TGTGCCATCAGTGATATAGGGGGCGGACTTAGTTTTTCCTACGAGCAGTACTTC
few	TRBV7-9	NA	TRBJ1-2	CASSYGDSIYGYTF	TGTGCCAGCAGCTACGGGGACTCAATCTATGGCTACACCTTC
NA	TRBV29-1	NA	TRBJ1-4	CSVPGKYEKLFF	TGCAGCGTTCCCGGGAAATATGAAAAACTGTTTTTT
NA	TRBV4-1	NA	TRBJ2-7	CASSQPGGDEQYF	TGCGCCAGCAGCCAACCTGGAGGGGACGAGCAGTACTTC
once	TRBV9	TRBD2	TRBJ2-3	CASSEGASGRDTQYF	TGTGCCAGCAGCGAGGGGGCTAGCGGGAGAGATACGCAGTATTTT
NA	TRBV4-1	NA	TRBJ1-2	CASSQGGVRGYTF	TGCGCCAGCAGCCAAGGAGGGGTCAGGGGCTACACCTTC
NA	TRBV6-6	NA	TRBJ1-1	CASSYSQGYTEAFF	TGTGCCAGCAGTTACTCACAGGGTTACACTGAAGCTTTCTTT
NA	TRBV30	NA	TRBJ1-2	CAWSEQGRYGYTF	TGTGCCTGGAGTGAACAGGGTCGGTATGGCTACACCTTC
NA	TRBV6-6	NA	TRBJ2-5	CASSYSGGAQETQYF	TGTGCCAGCAGTTACTCAGGCGGCGCTCAAGAGACCCAGTACTTC
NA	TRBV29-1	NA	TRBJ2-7	CSAMEGQQYF	TGCAGCGCCATGGAGGGTCAGCAGTACTTC
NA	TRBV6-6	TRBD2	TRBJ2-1	CASSYSIQRGYNEQFF	TGTGCCAGCAGTTACTCGATACAGCGGGGTTACAATGAGCAGTTCTTC
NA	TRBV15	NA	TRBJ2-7	CATSRVPAQASYEQYF	TGTGCCACCAGCAGAGTACCCGCCCAGGCTTCCTACGAGCAGTACTTC
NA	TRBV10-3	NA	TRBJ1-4	CAISEGKHEKLFF	TGTGCCATCAGTGAAGGGAAGCACGAAAAACTGTTTTTT
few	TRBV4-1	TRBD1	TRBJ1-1	CASSQTGDTEAFF	TGCGCCAGCAGCCAGACAGGGGACACTGAAGCTTTCTTT
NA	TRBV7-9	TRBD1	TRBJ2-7	CASSWGQNYEQYF	TGTGCCAGCAGCTGGGGACAGAACTACGAGCAGTACTTC
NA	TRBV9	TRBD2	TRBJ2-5	CASSALAGIKKETQYF	TGTGCCAGCAGCGCCTTAGCGGGTATAAAAAAAGAGACCCAGTACTTC
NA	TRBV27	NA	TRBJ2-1	CASSFGHNEQFF	TGTGCCAGCAGCTTTGGACACAATGAGCAGTTCTTC
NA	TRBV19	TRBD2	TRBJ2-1	CASSIEAGRDYNEQFF	TGTGCCAGTAGTATAGAGGCCGGGAGGGACTACAATGAGCAGTTCTTC
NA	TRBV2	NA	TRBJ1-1	CASSEPGSERNEAFF	TGTGCCAGCAGCGAGCCCGGGTCGGAGAGAAATGAAGCTTTCTTT
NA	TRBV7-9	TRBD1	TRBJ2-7	CASSAGQGVYEQYF	TGTGCCAGCAGCGCCGGACAGGGTGTCTACGAGCAGTACTTC
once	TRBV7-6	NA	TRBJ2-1	CASTPSAGYNEQFF	TGTGCCAGCACCCCCTCCGCCGGATACAATGAGCAGTTCTTC
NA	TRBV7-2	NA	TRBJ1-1	CASSLVMIIKTTEAFF	TGTGCCAGCAGCTTAGTTATGATTATCAAGACCACTGAAGCTTTCTTT
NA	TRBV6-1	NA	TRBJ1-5	CASSEGGGTSPPQHF	TGTGCCAGCAGTGAAGGTGGCGGGACCTCACCGCCCCAGCATTTT
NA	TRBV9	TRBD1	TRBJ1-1	CASSVGRGPENTEAFF	TGTGCCAGCAGCGTAGGCAGGGGGCCCGAGAACACTGAAGCTTTCTTT
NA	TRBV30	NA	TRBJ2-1	CAWSGVDYNEQFF	TGTGCCTGGAGTGGAGTAGATTACAATGAGCAGTTCTTC
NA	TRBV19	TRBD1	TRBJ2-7	CASSTGTGDYEQYF	TGTGCCAGTAGTACGGGGACAGGCGACTACGAGCAGTACTTC
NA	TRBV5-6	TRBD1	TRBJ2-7	CASSSSRQGAYEQYF	TGTGCCAGCAGCTCCTCACGACAGGGGGCCTACGAGCAGTACTTC
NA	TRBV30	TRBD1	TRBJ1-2	CARRDRGLSIYGYTF	TGTGCCCGGCGGGACAGGGGACTCTCCATCTATGGCTACACCTTC
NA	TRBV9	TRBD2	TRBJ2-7	CASSEGLAGVPYEQYF	TGTGCCAGCAGCGAGGGACTAGCGGGAGTCCCCTACGAGCAGTACTTC
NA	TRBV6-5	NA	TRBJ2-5	CASRSELAQETQYF	TGTGCCAGCAGGTCGGAACTAGCTCAAGAGACCCAGTACTTC
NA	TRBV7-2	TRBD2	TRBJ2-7	CASSLGPGGYEQYF	TGTGCCAGCAGCCTAGGGCCGGGGGGCTACGAGCAGTACTTC
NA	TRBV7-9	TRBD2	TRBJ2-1	CASSLTSGRNEQFF	TGTGCCAGCAGCTTAACTAGCGGGAGAAATGAGCAGTTCTTC
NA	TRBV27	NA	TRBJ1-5	CASSLGRQGGQPQHF	TGTGCCAGCAGTTTAGGACGGCAGGGCGGCCAGCCCCAGCATTTT
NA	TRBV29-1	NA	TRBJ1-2	CSVDGANYGYTF	TGCAGCGTTGACGGTGCCAACTATGGCTACACCTTC
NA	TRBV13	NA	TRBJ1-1	CASSLEGKNTEAFF	TGTGCCAGCAGCTTAGAGGGTAAGAACACTGAAGCTTTCTTT
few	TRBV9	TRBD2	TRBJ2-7	CASSPSGRPSYEQYF	TGTGCCAGCAGCCCTAGCGGGAGGCCCTCCTACGAGCAGTACTTC
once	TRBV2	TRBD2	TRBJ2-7	CASSEPAGAGAAYEQYF	TGTGCCAGCAGTGAACCGGCCGGAGCGGGGGCCGCCTACGAGCAGTACTTC
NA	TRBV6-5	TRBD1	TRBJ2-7	CASSYSTGPHEQYF	TGTGCCAGCAGTTACTCGACAGGGCCCCACGAGCAGTACTTC
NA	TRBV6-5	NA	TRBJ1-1	CASSYHESTTEAFF	TGTGCCAGCAGTTACCACGAGTCAACCACTGAAGCTTTCTTT
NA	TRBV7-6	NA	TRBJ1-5	CASSLADSNQPQHF	TGTGCCAGCAGCTTAGCAGATAGCAATCAGCCCCAGCATTTT
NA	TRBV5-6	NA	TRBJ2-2	CASSLSVGELFF	TGTGCCAGCAGCTTAAGTGTGGGGGAGCTGTTTTTT